The 7 T cell receptor beta chains given below trace back to one sample, sequenced in a study of blood T cell repertoires in COVID-19 (TCRdb year 2020). The library was produced with the immunoSEQ multiplex PCR assay. Entries here come from immuneACCESS through TCRdb and include only in-frame sequences with V and J called. Some clones fail to appear in such tables; in the studies checked, an unresolved V gene covers under half of the shortfall, and the cause of the remainder is unknown. This sample holds about 140,000 clones; 70% to 90% were observed only once. Less than 6.5% of the sample lies in the top ten. Sequenced sample: peripheral blood. The receptor set was obtained from a human donor in a cohort sampled during active COVID-19.

The chain recombines TRBV10-3 with TRBJ2-2; 10 bases are a match to TRBD1. The CDR3 is 15 amino acids. The ends lost 4 bases at V and 5 bases at J; junction bases unmatched: 4. Germline CDR1 reads ENHRY; CDR2 reads SYGVKD. The CDR3 DNA follows: TGTGCCATCAGTGGACAGGGGGCCGGTACCGGGGAGCTGTTTTTT. Translating it yields CAISGQGAGTGELFF.

The chain couples TRBV27 to TRBJ1-6; D unresolved. The CDR3 is made up of 14 amino acids. Germline CDR1 MNHEY, CDR2 SMNVEV (reference sequence). V was trimmed by 7 bases and J by 9 bases, leaving 16 bases between them. The CDR3 nucleotides are TGTGCCAGCAAACTGGGAGGGAGTACTTCACCCCTCCACTTT. It codes for CASKLGGSTSPLHF.

The chain is built from TRBV3-1 (or the pseudogene TRBV3-2) and TRBJ2-2; the D gene is possibly TRBD1 (6 bases). The length of the CDR3 is 15 residues. Germline assignment: CDR1 LGHDT and CDR2 YNNKEL (reference sequence). The germline V and J ends were trimmed by 6 bases and 2 bases, with 13 bases remaining between them. The CDR3 bases are TGTGCCAGCAGTCGGACGACAGGTAACACCGGGGAGCTGTTTTTT. Translated, it gives CASSRTTGNTGELFF.

V usage is TRBV10-1 and J usage is TRBJ2-1; the match to TRBD2 covers 12 bases. After removal of 0 bases from V and 6 bases from J, the junction contained 3 bases not matched to a gene. This CDR3 spans 16 amino acids. Germline V lookup: CDR1 WNHNN, CDR2 SYGVQD (reference sequence). The CDR3 nucleotides are TGCGCCAGCAGTGAGTCCGGACTAGCGGGATCCAATGAGCAGTTCTTC. Its translation is CASSESGLAGSNEQFF.

This clone has just one count. The genes are TRBV27 and TRBJ1-5, with 7 nucleotides matching TRBD1. V lost 2 bases to trimming and J lost 9 bases; unmatched junction nucleotides: 10. The germline gives CDR1 MNHEY, CDR2 SMNVEV (reference sequence). This CDR3 is 15 amino acids long. DNA for the CDR3: TGTGCCAGCAGTTTAAGGACAGGCCCCCTTATGCCCCAGCATTTT. Protein sequence: CASSLRTGPLMPQHF.

The V call is TRBV4-1, the J call TRBJ1-2, with a possible D match to TRBD1 (5 bases). Germline V gene lookup returns CDR1 MGHRA and CDR2 YSYEKL. V shed 1 base and J shed 5 bases, with 14 bases lying between them. This CDR3 has 15 amino acids. The CDR3 sequence: CASSQAMGGEYGYTF. CDR3 DNA sequence: TGCGCCAGCAGCCAAGCCATGGGGGGGGAGTATGGCTACACCTTC.

The chain has TRBV7-8 and TRBJ1-1; a weak D match, TRBD1 (5 bases). From germline, CDR1 is SGHVS and CDR2 FQNEAQ. The V end lost 4 bases, the J end lost 0 bases, and 12 bases lay between the germline ends. The CDR3 is made up of 15 amino acids. For the CDR3, the DNA is TGTGCCAGCAGCTCAGGACAAGACATGAACACTGAAGCTTTCTTT. This codes for CASSSGQDMNTEAFF.